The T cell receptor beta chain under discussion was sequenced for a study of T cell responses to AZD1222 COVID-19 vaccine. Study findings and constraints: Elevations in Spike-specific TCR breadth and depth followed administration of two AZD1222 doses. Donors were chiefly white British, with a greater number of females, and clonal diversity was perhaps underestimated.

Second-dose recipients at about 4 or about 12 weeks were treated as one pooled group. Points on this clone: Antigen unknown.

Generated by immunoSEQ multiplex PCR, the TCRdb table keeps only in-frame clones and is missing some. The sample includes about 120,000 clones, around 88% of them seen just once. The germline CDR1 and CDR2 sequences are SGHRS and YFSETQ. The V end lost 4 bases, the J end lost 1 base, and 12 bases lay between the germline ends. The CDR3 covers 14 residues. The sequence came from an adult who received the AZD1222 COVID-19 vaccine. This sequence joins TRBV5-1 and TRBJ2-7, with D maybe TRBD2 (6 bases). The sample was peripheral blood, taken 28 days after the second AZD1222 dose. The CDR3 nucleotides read TGCGCCAGCAGCACGCAGGGAGGATCCTACGAGCAGTACTTC. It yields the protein CASSTQGGSYEQYF.